The T cell receptor beta chain described here comes from a study of blood T cell repertoires in COVID-19 (dated by TCRdb to about 2020). Concerning the study at large: Samples from collaborators originated in the United States, Italy and Spain and spanned both the acute and convalescent phases of COVID-19. Sample metadata almost always included a de-identified subject ID, COVID-19 status, age in years and sex. HLA class I and class II types, where available, came from metadata supplied by the sample provider rather than from assay-based typing. The repertoires were made available in a free public database intended to serve as a resource for research on the immune response to SARS-CoV-2. Samples came from the ongoing ImmuneRACE study (first 160 participants) plus 1,254 subjects from 6 global collaborators. The dataset comprised deeply sampled blood TCRbeta repertoires from subjects exposed to, actively infected with, or recovered from COVID-19. The material from the prospective study consisted of cDNA or gDNA derived from T cells, B-cell-depleted T cells, or PBMCs. What the authors observed across the whole study: The quantity of clinical and demographic metadata differed by source and by participant and was supplied without curation.

Collaborating institutions collected whole blood in K2EDTA tubes following their own protocols. For TCRbeta analysis, collaborators shipped samples in one of three forms: frozen whole blood, isolated PBMCs, or DNA extracted from either of those sample types. To note about this clone: Its antigen remains unidentified. Base-call qualities are not available, and no considerably larger clone is one nucleotide away.

TCRbeta CDR3 regions were amplified from genomic DNA using the immunoSEQ Assay, a bias-controlled multiplex PCR. The paper's data handling went like this. Nucleated cell counts per sample were estimated from amplification of reference gene primers within the assay. Sequence reads were collapsed and filtered to measure the absolute abundance of every unique TCRbeta CDR3 rearrangement. Productive Simpson clonality was computed per sample as the square root of Simpson's diversity index over productive rearrangements. Drawn from immuneACCESS, this table holds only the in-frame rearrangements with V and J called that TCRdb kept. Clones are partly lost; checked studies trace under half to an unresolved V gene and leave the rest unexplained. Clone size and the V and J calls come from that table; the DNA yielded D and trimming. For this sample the table gives 200,000 to 250,000 clones, of which over 80% were detected only once. The ten largest clones take up 2.5% to 3% of the sample.

The V and J ends are trimmed by 3 bases and 1 base, leaving 9 bases between them. Looking up the germline V gene (reference sequence) yields CDR1 DFQATT and CDR2 SNEGSKA. The CDR3 runs 13 residues from the cysteine to the phenylalanine. The DNA shown is the 39-base CDR3, in frame from base 1. Sequencing was performed on peripheral blood. The chain joins TRBV20-1 to TRBJ1-1, with no reliable assignment of the D segment. This receptor was obtained from a woman in her 70s with active or convalescent COVID-19. The base sequence is TGCAGTGCTAGTTTAGCCTCGAACACTGAAGCTTTCTTT. Translated, this gives CSASLASNTEAFF.